A selection of T cell receptor beta chains follows, all from one sample in a study of T cell responses to AZD1222 COVID-19 vaccine. Clones were sequenced by immunoSEQ multiplex PCR, and TCRdb holds only the in-frame ones, with some missing. The table lists tens of thousands of clones, nearly 90% of them singletons. The material was peripheral blood, obtained 28 days after the second AZD1222 dose. The source is an adult who received the AZD1222 COVID-19 vaccine. Each CDR3 is given with its conserved first and last residue. A D gene is named only where the DNA matches it firmly. Not every row has a clone size; where given, it reads once, few, many or a size class.

D	V	length	size	J	CDR3	DNA
TRBD2	TRBV3-1/TRBV3-2	16	NA	TRBJ2-3	CASSLYSSGRADTQYF	TGTGCCAGCAGTCTCTACTCTAGCGGGCGGGCAGATACGCAGTATTTT
NA	TRBV28	13	NA	TRBJ2-5	CASSLYGQETQYF	TGTGCCAGCAGTTTATATGGGCAAGAGACCCAGTACTTC
NA	TRBV24-1	14	NA	TRBJ1-2	CATSDSGSSAGYTF	TGTGCCACCAGTGATTCGGGCTCATCAGCTGGCTACACCTTC
NA	TRBV5-5	14	NA	TRBJ1-6	CASSFWTEDSPLHF	TGTGCCAGCAGCTTTTGGACGGAAGATTCACCCCTCCACTTT
NA	TRBV7-9	16	NA	TRBJ2-1	CASSVSRTTIDNEQFF	TGTGCCAGCAGCGTAAGTCGGACCACAATCGACAATGAGCAGTTCTTC
TRBD1	TRBV6-2/TRBV6-3	16	NA	TRBJ2-1	CASSPWRTGGYNEQFF	TGTGCCAGCAGTCCCTGGCGGACAGGGGGTTACAATGAGCAGTTCTTC
TRBD2	TRBV29-1	14	NA	TRBJ2-1	CSVSGLAVDNEQFF	TGCAGCGTCTCCGGACTAGCGGTAGACAATGAGCAGTTCTTC
NA	TRBV5-1	14	once	TRBJ1-2	CASSLGGREYGYTF	TGCGCCAGCAGCTTGGGAGGCCGCGAGTATGGCTACACCTTC
TRBD2	TRBV6-5	16	NA	TRBJ2-2	CASSYPAGGNTGELFF	TGTGCCAGCAGTTACCCCGCGGGGGGGAACACCGGGGAGCTGTTTTTT
TRBD2	TRBV5-4	17	NA	TRBJ2-1	CASSFGTSGLSYNEQFF	TGTGCCAGCAGCTTCGGGACTAGCGGGCTCTCCTACAATGAGCAGTTCTTC
NA	TRBV25-1	12	few	TRBJ1-1	CASSGPWAEAFF	TGTGCCAGCAGTGGACCCTGGGCTGAAGCTTTCTTT
TRBD1	TRBV6-5	14	NA	TRBJ2-3	CATSGGAGTDTQYF	TGTGCTACCTCAGGGGGCGCGGGCACAGATACGCAGTATTTT
NA	TRBV7-3	13	NA	TRBJ1-1	CASSFGENTEAFF	TGTGCCAGCAGCTTCGGTGAAAACACTGAAGCTTTCTTT
NA	TRBV18	17	NA	TRBJ1-1	CASSPVQGGAVNTEAFF	TGTGCCAGCTCACCAGTGCAGGGTGGGGCGGTGAACACTGAAGCTTTCTTT
NA	TRBV5-1	15	NA	TRBJ1-3	CASSLAKNSGNTIYF	TGCGCCAGCAGCTTGGCAAAGAACTCTGGAAACACCATATATTTT
NA	TRBV30	12	NA	TRBJ2-7	CAWRADSYEQYF	TGTGCCTGGAGGGCTGACTCCTACGAGCAGTACTTC
NA	TRBV5-5	12	NA	TRBJ1-1	CASSLGATEAFF	TGTGCCAGCAGCTTGGGCGCCACTGAAGCTTTCTTT
TRBD2	TRBV30	13	NA	TRBJ2-1	CAWRQLAGYEQFF	TGTGCCTGGAGGCAACTAGCGGGATATGAGCAGTTCTTC
NA	TRBV29-1	14	NA	TRBJ2-3	CSVAGASSTDTQYF	TGCAGCGTGGCCGGGGCCTCTAGCACAGATACGCAGTATTTT
NA	TRBV7-2	13	NA	TRBJ2-1	CASTTDRLNEQFF	TGTGCCAGCACCACGGACCGGCTCAATGAGCAGTTCTTC
TRBD1	TRBV19	14	NA	TRBJ1-2	CASSIAWDSHGYTF	TGTGCCAGTAGTATAGCCTGGGACAGCCACGGCTACACCTTC
TRBD1	TRBV2	15	once	TRBJ1-5	CASSVLQGARQPQHF	TGTGCCAGCAGTGTTTTGCAGGGGGCGAGGCAGCCCCAGCATTTT
NA	TRBV7-8	16	few	TRBJ1-1	CASSPRGGGQNTEAFF	TGTGCCAGCAGCCCCCGGGGAGGCGGGCAGAACACTGAAGCTTTCTTT
TRBD1	TRBV5-1	14	once	TRBJ1-5	CATPDGQGRQPQHF	TGCGCCACCCCAGATGGACAGGGGAGGCAGCCCCAGCATTTT
TRBD1	TRBV19	15	NA	TRBJ1-5	CASSIMDRGSQPQHF	TGTGCCAGTAGTATCATGGACAGGGGTTCGCAGCCCCAGCATTTT
TRBD1	TRBV18	16	NA	TRBJ1-1	CASSPEGTGFATEAFF	TGTGCCAGCTCACCCGAAGGGACAGGGTTTGCTACTGAAGCTTTCTTT
TRBD1	TRBV5-1	14	NA	TRBJ1-5	CASSLGDRNQPQHF	TGCGCCAGCAGCTTGGGGGACAGGAATCAGCCCCAGCATTTT